Shown below are 9 T cell receptor beta chains from a single sample sequenced in a study of tumor and adjacent non-tumor tissue in lung cancer. No cell sorting was done before RNA was extracted from the tissue. More than 3 cm separated this lung sample from the edge of the tumor. The library came from three nested PCR rounds adapted from ARM-PCR protocols. From the multiplex PCR reads, TCRdb called clonotypes with MiXCR, one entry per CDR3 protein. Of some 66,000 distinct CDR3 sequences in the sample, about 55% were seen once. The sequencing input was distant non-tumor lung tissue. These receptor sequences come from a man aged 65 to 85 with non-small cell lung cancer.

Of note for this clonotype: One base away lies a much larger clone, so this may be a sequencing read error. CDR3 residues: CVISESGVGISDTQYF. The CDR3 region has the DNA TGTGTCATCAGTGAGTCGGGGGTAGGCATTTCAGATACGCAGTATTTT. The chain employs TRBV10-3 and TRBJ2-3; possibly TRBD2 for D (6 bases). The CDR3 extends over 16 amino acids. CDR1 is ENHRY, CDR2 SYGVKD, per germline.

V gene TRBV20-1 combines with J gene TRBJ2-2; D may correspond to TRBD1 or TRBD2 (6 bases each). Germline CDR1 and CDR2: DFQATT and SNEGSKA (reference sequence). CDR3 length: 16 residues. Trimming pared 1 base from V and 6 bases from J, leaving 18 bases between. CDR3 coding DNA: TGCAGTGCTAGAGTGACAGGCGGGATCCGCGCCGGGGAGCTGTTTTTT. It translates to CSARVTGGIRAGELFF.

Turning to this clonotype: This may be a read error, as it is one base from a much larger clone. The V call is TRBV29-1, the J call TRBJ2-7, with 9 bases aligning to TRBD2. V lost 6 bases, J lost 2 bases, and 17 bases stayed unmatched. Germline V CDR1 and CDR2: SQVTM, ANQGSEA. The CDR3 totals 17 residues. CDR3 in amino acids: CSVYSHGSSGDTYEQYF. The DNA for the CDR3 is TGCAGCGTATACTCACATGGATCTAGCGGGGACACCTACGAGCAGTACTTC.

V usage is TRBV10-1 and J usage is TRBJ2-3; TRBD2 agrees at 13 bases. CDR3 length: 18 residues. V gave up 4 bases and J gave up 0 bases; unmatched junction bases: 7. Looked up from germline, CDR1 is WNHNN and CDR2 is SYGVQD (reference sequence). The CDR3 bases are TGCGCCAGCAGTGGAGCGACTAGCGGGGGGACGAGCACAGATACGCAGTATTTT. Translating gives CASSGATSGGTSTDTQYF.

The chain carries TRBV11-2 and TRBJ2-6; D is possibly TRBD1 (6 bases). Germline-derived CDR1 and CDR2 are SGHAT and FQNNGV. The CDR3 has 19 amino acids. V shed 4 bases and J shed 0 bases, with 19 bases lying between them. This CDR3 reads CASSSSKGRGGSGANVLTF. The CDR3 DNA is TGTGCCAGCAGCTCCTCGAAGGGAAGAGGGGGCTCTGGGGCCAACGTCCTGACTTTC.

With respect to this clonotype: Because it lacks the conserved phenylalanine or tryptophan at the end, this CDR3 is likely a read error. The rearrangement uses TRBV5-1 and TRBJ2-1; D uncertain. Germline CDR1 SGHRS, CDR2 YFSETQ. The CDR3 totals 14 residues. Trimming cost V 2 bases and J 4 bases, with 10 bases left between them. CDR3 in amino acids: CASSFGERYNEQFV. The CDR3, as DNA: TGCGCCAGCAGCTTCGGAGAGAGGTACAATGAGCAGTTCGTC.

As to this clonotype: A read error is possible here, since a much larger clone lies one base away. The J gene is TRBJ2-7, the V gene TRBV29-1; D is perhaps TRBD2 (5 bases). Germline-derived CDR1 and CDR2 are SQVTM and ANQGSEA. This CDR3 spans 13 amino acids. Trimming took off 4 bases at V and 4 bases at J, with 14 bases between the two ends. The CDR3, as DNA: TGCAGCGTTGTAAGGGTCGCGGGTTACGAGCAGTACTTC. This encodes CSVVRVAGYEQYF.

Comments on this clonotype: Mismatch with germline at one junction end may stem from a read error. The CDR3 DNA sequence: TGCGCCAGCAGACATACCCGGGACAGGGGTGGATATGACTACACCTTC. It specifies CASRHTRDRGGYDYTF. The chain recombines TRBV4-1 with TRBJ1-2, with TRBD1 identical over 10 bases. The CDR3 sequence is 16 residues long. Germline values: CDR1 MGHRA, CDR2 YSYEKL.

This clonotype was detected many times. The J gene is TRBJ1-1, the V gene TRBV4-1; D is possibly TRBD1 (5 bases). In germline, CDR1 is MGHRA, CDR2 YSYEKL. With 0 bases removed from V and 3 bases from J, the gap between germline ends came to 17 bases. The CDR3 contains 17 residues. Here the CDR3 DNA reads TGCGCCAGCAGCCAAGATCTATATGGGGCGCAGGACACTGAAGCTTTCTTT. Amino acids: CASSQDLYGAQDTEAFF.